This is a list of T cell receptor beta chains from one sample in a study of T cells in Graves' hyperthyroidism and ophthalmopathy. From the multiplex PCR reads, TCRdb called clonotypes with MiXCR, one entry per CDR3 protein. This table holds some 320,000 distinct CDR3 sequences, approximately 13% found once. Sequenced material: blood. These receptors all stem from a woman in her forties with Graves' ophthalmopathy. CDR3s include the opening cysteine and the closing phenylalanine or tryptophan.

18,TRBJ1-5,TRBV19,CASSSSGTGGAMVQPQHF
17,TRBJ1-5,TRBV2,CASSNPDRGLGNQPQHF
16,TRBJ1-1,TRBV6-5,CASSYSKGRLNTEAFF
16,TRBJ2-2,TRBV7-9,CASSPTGTGNTGELFF
12,TRBJ2-1,TRBV30,CAWTSALGEQFF
14,TRBJ1-2,TRBV4-1,CASSQERGPYGYTF
15,TRBJ1-1,TRBV20-1,CSASHYRGPDTEAFF
14,TRBJ2-5,TRBV5-1,CASSVQGAQETQYF
17,TRBJ2-2,TRBV27,CASSLSGWTGRAGELFF
12,TRBJ2-7,TRBV28,CASSLSVSEQYF
16,TRBJ1-1,TRBV5-6,CASSFKWSTGGSEAFF
13,TRBJ1-4,TRBV28,CASSPRRDEKLFF
15,TRBJ1-2,TRBV10-2,CASSSTGGGYYGYTF
15,TRBJ1-5,TRBV5-1,CASSLLGMEDQPQHF
12,TRBJ1-5,TRBV28,CASRGSNQPQHF
13,TRBJ1-5,TRBV7-2,CASSPWRDQPQHF
15,TRBJ1-2,TRBV28,CASSRTGGPSYGYTF
15,TRBJ2-2,TRBV29-1,CSVGPTGGDTGELFF
14,TRBJ1-2,TRBV30,CALDFGQGAEGYTF
11,TRBJ2-1,TRBV6-2/TRBV6-3,CASKGSDEQFF
15,TRBJ2-7,TRBV6-1,CASTSLQGARDEQYF
22,TRBJ1-3,TRBV12-3/TRBV12-4,CASRLRDRGRYWKGEYGNTIYF
17,TRBJ2-1,TRBV5-1,CASSLIQGVNSYNEQFF